Each of the 27 T cell receptor beta chains below was sequenced from the same sample in a study of cytomegalovirus exposure and HLA in healthy donors. The PCR employed 60 Vbeta primers together with 13 Jbeta primers. The method was immunoSEQ multiplex PCR; TCRdb's version includes in-frame clones alone and lacks a portion of them. Of 120,000 to 150,000 clones detected, around three quarters appear once; the ten largest clones hold 6.5% to 7%. Sample: PBMCs. The receptors here all came from a woman aged 40 to 50 in good health and CMV-seropositive.

The rearrangement links TRBV28 to TRBJ1-2; TRBD1 agrees at 8 bases. Germline V gene lookup returns CDR1 MDHEN and CDR2 SYDVKM. This CDR3 spans 15 amino acids. Losses at the gene ends were 5 bases for V and 8 bases for J; bases not matched to a gene: 13. The CDR3 sequence is CASSPPGTGLEGYTF. DNA of the CDR3: TGTGCCAGCAGTCCTCCCGGGACAGGTCTTGAGGGCTACACCTTC.

The genes are TRBV19 and TRBJ2-7, with D perhaps TRBD1 (6 bases). The V and J ends lost 8 bases and 4 bases respectively, with 9 bases between them. Germline V CDR1 and CDR2: LNHDA, SQIVND (reference sequence). This CDR3 comprises 11 residues. The chain's CDR3 is CASGQGYEQYF. Here the CDR3 DNA reads TGTGCCAGTGGGCAGGGGTACGAGCAGTACTTC.

The chain uses TRBV7-9 and TRBJ2-2, with no clear D. Between the trimmed V and J ends, which lost 1 base and 1 base, there was a span of 4 bases. The CDR3 is made up of 14 amino acids. Germline values: CDR1 SEHNR, CDR2 FQNEAQ (reference sequence). CDR3 nucleotides: TGTGCCAGCAGCTTAGACAGGAACACCGGGGAGCTGTTTTTT. Translation gives CASSLDRNTGELFF.

Concerning this clone: Compared with germline, one end of the junction differs, possibly owing to a read error. Other DNA sequences in the same sample also yield this CDR3. The CDR3 DNA reads as TGCGCCATCAGCTCCGGACAGGCCACTGAAGCTTTCTTT. This gives the protein CAISSGQATEAFF. The rearrangement joins TRBV10-3 to TRBJ1-1, with 7 bases that match TRBD1. CDR1 ENHRY and CDR2 SYGVKD come from the germline V gene. This CDR3 spans 13 amino acids.

This chain connects TRBV2 to TRBJ1-5, with D unresolved. V was shortened by 8 bases and J by 6 bases, with 8 bases between the two germline ends. Germline V gives CDR1 SNHLY, CDR2 FYNNEI. The CDR3 covers 11 residues. The DNA of the CDR3 is TGTGCCAGCCCTCGGGGTCAGCCCCAGCATTTT. This gives the protein CASPRGQPQHF. The full variable domain, completed using reference TRBV2 and TRBJ1-5, is EPEVTQTPSHQVTQMGQEVILRCVPISNHLYFYWYRQILGQKVEFLVSFYNNEISEKSEIFDDQFSVERPDGSNFTLKIRSTKLEDSAMYFCASPRGQPQHFGDGTRLSIL.

V is TRBV7-3 and J is TRBJ1-1; tentative D call: TRBD1 (6 bases). V was clipped by 1 base and J by 5 bases, with 14 bases between them. The germline gives CDR1 SGHTA, CDR2 FQGTGA. The CDR3 runs 15 residues. The CDR3 bases are TGTGCCAGCAGCTTAAATGGGGGAGGGGGAACTGAAGCTTTCTTT. It is translated as CASSLNGGGGTEAFF. The whole variable domain, remainder taken from reference TRBV7-3 and TRBJ1-1, is GAGVSQTPSNKVTEKGKYVELRCDPISGHTALYWYRQSLGQGPEFLIYFQGTGAADDSGLPNDRFFAVRPEGSVSTLKIQRTERGDSAVYLCASSLNGGGGTEAFFGQGTRLTVV.

The chain has TRBV28 and TRBJ1-2; perhaps TRBD1 as D (6 bases). Looked up from germline, CDR1 is MDHEN and CDR2 is SYDVKM. The CDR3 covers 14 residues. V was shortened by 3 bases and J by 4 bases, with 12 bases between the two germline ends. CDR3 sequence reads: CASSFGQTVYGYTF. The CDR3 DNA reads as TGTGCCAGCAGTTTCGGACAGACCGTCTATGGCTACACCTTC.

This clone was seen a handful of times. The V and J genes are TRBV4-1 and TRBJ1-4; the D is unclear. Trimming stripped 2 bases from V and 2 bases from J, with 9 bases between. Germline V lookup: CDR1 MGHRA, CDR2 YSYEKL. The CDR3 has 15 residues. DNA for the CDR3: TGCGCCAGCAGCCAAAATATTCCCACTAATGAAAAACTGTTTTTT. The encoded protein is CASSQNIPTNEKLFF.

The chain joins TRBV30 to TRBJ2-3; D ambiguous. V was pared by 5 bases and J by 0 bases, with 6 bases between. The CDR3 is 12 amino acids. Germline loops: CDR1 GTSNPN, CDR2 SVGIG (reference sequence). The CDR3 nucleotides read TGTGCCTGGGAGACTAGCACAGATACGCAGTATTTT. It yields the protein CAWETSTDTQYF.

This clone has more than one count but fewer than ten. This chain connects TRBV6-5 to TRBJ1-2; TRBD1 might be the D (6 bases). CDR1 is MNHEY and CDR2 is SVGAGI in the germline V gene. V dropped 0 bases and J dropped 2 bases, with 13 bases sitting between them. CDR3 length equals 16 residues. CDR3 region: CASSYSLATGNYGYTF. For the CDR3, the DNA is TGTGCCAGCAGTTACTCACTCGCTACAGGGAACTATGGCTACACCTTC.

This chain links TRBV4-2 with TRBJ2-1, with 9 bases aligning to TRBD2. CDR1 LGHNA and CDR2 YNFKEQ come from the germline V gene. The length of the CDR3 is 21 residues. With 4 bases clipped from V and 2 bases from J, the junction kept 21 bases outside the gene matches. The CDR3 spells CASSRVAPGAGGPGPYNEQFF. The CDR3 DNA is TGTGCCAGCAGCCGTGTCGCCCCAGGGGCGGGGGGGCCCGGCCCCTACAATGAGCAGTTCTTC.

The V call is TRBV7-2, the J call TRBJ2-1, with 8 bases identical to TRBD1. Germline assignment: CDR1 SGHTA and CDR2 FQGNSA. V lost 5 bases, J lost 12 bases, and 3 bases stayed unmatched. This CDR3 has 11 amino acids. The CDR3 nucleotides are TGTGCCAGCAGCACAGGGGGTGGGCAGTTCTTC. As protein: CASSTGGGQFF.

Notes on this clone: The same CDR3 also results from other DNA sequences found in this sample. This chain uses TRBV30 with TRBJ2-7; D ambiguous. V lost 6 bases and J lost 0, with 12 bases in between. Germline-derived CDR1 and CDR2 are GTSNPN and SVGIG (reference sequence). The CDR3 extends over 13 amino acids. The CDR3 bases are TGTGCCTGCAACACAGAGTACTCCTACGAGCAGTACTTC. As protein: CACNTEYSYEQYF.

The gene calls are TRBV10-1 and TRBJ2-3; D possibly corresponds to TRBD2 (5 bases). The CDR3 spans 15 residues. Per the germline V gene, CDR1 is WNHNN and CDR2 is SYGVQD (reference sequence). V lost 2 bases and J lost 4, with 13 bases in between. Written as DNA, the CDR3 is TGCGCCAGCAGTGAGACCACTGGAGCGGCAGATACGCAGTATTTT. It specifies CASSETTGAADTQYF.

This rearrangement joins TRBV6-5 to TRBJ1-1; D not resolved. Trimming left V 6 bases short and J 1 base short, with 9 bases between. The CDR3 runs to 13 residues. Germline assignment: CDR1 MNHEY and CDR2 SVGAGI. CDR3 amino acids: CASSTPWNTEAFF. The DNA for the CDR3 is TGTGCCAGCAGCACTCCCTGGAACACTGAAGCTTTCTTT.

The chain joins TRBV18 to TRBJ2-7, with 7 nucleotides matching TRBD1. Germline V gene data show CDR1 as KGHSH and CDR2 as LQKENI. This CDR3 comprises 13 residues. V dropped 6 bases and J dropped 3; count of bases not matched to a gene: 5. CDR3 sequence: CASSPGQLYEQYF. As DNA, the CDR3 is TGTGCCAGCTCGCCGGGACAGCTCTACGAGCAGTACTTC.

The chain combines TRBV2 with TRBJ1-1; 9 bases agree with TRBD1. V gave up 4 bases and J gave up 3 bases; unmatched junction bases: 9. The CDR3 has 16 residues. Germline V lookup: CDR1 SNHLY, CDR2 FYNNEI. CDR3 coding DNA: TGTGCCAGCAGTGGAGACAGGGGGTTCTATGACACTGAAGCTTTCTTT. Protein product: CASSGDRGFYDTEAFF.

This clone appeared a single time. V usage is TRBV7-9 and J usage is TRBJ2-2, with D unclear. Looked up from germline, CDR1 is SEHNR and CDR2 is FQNEAQ (reference sequence). V was trimmed by 4 bases and J by 6 bases, leaving 15 bases between them. This CDR3 comprises 15 residues. CDR3 DNA: TGTGCCAGCAGCTCAAAATCCGTGGCGGCCGGGGAGCTGTTTTTT. Translated: CASSSKSVAAGELFF. Based on the CDR3 plus reference TRBV7-9 and TRBJ2-2, the full variable domain is DTGVSQNPRHKITKRGQNVTFRCDPISEHNRLYWYRQTLGQGPEFLTYFQNEAQLEKSRLLSDRFSAERPKGSFSTLEIQRTEQGDSAMYLCASSSKSVAAGELFFGEGSRLTVL.

The chain employs TRBV5-4 and TRBJ1-2, with 9 positions matching TRBD1. The V gene end was trimmed by 4 bases and the J gene end by 4 bases; junction bases not matched to a gene: 8. This CDR3 is built from 15 residues. CDR1 is SGHNT, CDR2 YYREEE, per germline (reference sequence). The CDR3 spells CASSAAGTGIYGYTF. In DNA, the CDR3 is TGTGCCAGCAGCGCGGCCGGGACAGGGATCTATGGCTACACCTTC.

The chain couples TRBV30 to TRBJ2-1; TRBD2 might be the D (6 bases). CDR1 is GTSNPN, CDR2 SVGIG, per germline (reference sequence). This CDR3 contains 15 residues. The V and J ends lost 4 bases and 3 bases respectively, with 16 bases between them. The chain's CDR3 is CAWTGAGPVYNEQFF. CDR3 bases: TGTGCCTGGACCGGGGCGGGACCAGTCTACAATGAGCAGTTCTTC.

J is TRBJ1-1 and V is TRBV2; 7 positions match TRBD1. The CDR3 is 16 residues long. Germline-derived CDR1 and CDR2 are SNHLY and FYNNEI. Trimming removed 2 bases from V and 1 base from J; junction bases left unmatched: 7. The DNA of the CDR3 is TGTGCCAGCAGTGAATCCGGACAGGTCAGGAACACTGAAGCTTTCTTT. Its protein is CASSESGQVRNTEAFF.

This sequence joins TRBV10-1 and TRBJ2-1, with D possibly being TRBD1 (6 bases). The V gene's germline CDR1 is WNHNN and CDR2 SYGVQD (reference sequence). The CDR3 has 15 amino acids. Between the trimmed V and J ends, which lost 3 bases and 5 bases, there was a span of 14 bases. The DNA for the CDR3 is TGCGCCAGCAGTGACCCTACAGGGATGGACAATGAGCAGTTCTTC. Translation gives CASSDPTGMDNEQFF.

The V and J genes are TRBV4-2 and TRBJ1-1, with D tentatively TRBD1 (5 bases). Germline values: CDR1 LGHNA, CDR2 YNFKEQ. The CDR3 covers 16 residues. V gave up 3 bases and J gave up 1 base, with 15 bases separating them. The chain's CDR3 is CASSHSGWGENTEAFF. In nucleotides, the CDR3 is TGTGCCAGCAGCCATTCCGGGTGGGGGGAGAACACTGAAGCTTTCTTT.

The rearrangement joins TRBV7-6 to TRBJ2-2, with D perhaps matching TRBD2 (5 bases). CDR3 size: 13 residues. Germline assignment: CDR1 SGHVS and CDR2 FNYEAQ. Trimming pared 1 base from V and 5 bases from J, leaving 5 bases between. As DNA, the CDR3 is TGTGCCAGCAGCTTAGAGCGGACCGGGGAGCTGTTTTTT. Encoded protein: CASSLERTGELFF.

This chain joins TRBV9 and TRBJ2-1, with D unclear. The CDR3 runs to 16 residues. Germline CDR1 and CDR2: SGDLS and YYNGEE. V was pared by 0 bases and J by 0 bases, with 10 bases between. The CDR3: CASSVEETLSYNEQFF. The CDR3 nucleotides are TGTGCCAGCAGCGTAGAGGAGACCCTCTCCTACAATGAGCAGTTCTTC.

The chain carries TRBV19 and TRBJ2-5; D perhaps matches TRBD1 (6 bases). V gave up 5 bases and J gave up 3 bases, with 19 bases separating them. CDR3 length: 16 residues. From germline, CDR1 is LNHDA and CDR2 SQIVND (reference sequence). CDR3 bases: TGTGCCAGTAGTCCCCGTGACCAGCAGGGGAAAGAGACCCAGTACTTC. Residues: CASSPRDQQGKETQYF.

The chain has TRBV19 and TRBJ1-1; TRBD1 is a possible D gene (6 bases). Germline CDR1 is LNHDA and CDR2 is SQIVND (reference sequence). The ends were cut back, 5 bases at V and 3 bases at J, with 16 bases in the middle. This CDR3 spans 15 amino acids. Here the CDR3 reads CASSPTAWGHTEAFF. The CDR3 DNA reads TGTGCCAGTAGTCCGACCGCGTGGGGGCACACTGAAGCTTTCTTT.